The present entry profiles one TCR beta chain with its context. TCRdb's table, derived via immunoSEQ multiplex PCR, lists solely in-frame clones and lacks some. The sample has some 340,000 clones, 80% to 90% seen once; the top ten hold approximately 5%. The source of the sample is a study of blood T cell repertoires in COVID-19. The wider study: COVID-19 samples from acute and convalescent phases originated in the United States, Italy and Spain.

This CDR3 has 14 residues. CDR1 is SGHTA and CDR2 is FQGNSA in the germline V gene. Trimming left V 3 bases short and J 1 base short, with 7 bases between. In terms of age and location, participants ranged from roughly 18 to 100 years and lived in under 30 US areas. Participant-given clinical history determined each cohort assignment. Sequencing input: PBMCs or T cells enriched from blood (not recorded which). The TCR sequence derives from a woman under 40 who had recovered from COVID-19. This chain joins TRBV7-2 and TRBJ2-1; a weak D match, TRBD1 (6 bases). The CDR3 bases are TGTGCCAGCAGCTTTACAGGGTCCTACAATGAGCAGTTCTTC. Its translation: CASSFTGSYNEQFF.